A single sample is the source of the 22 T cell receptor beta chains below, sequenced in a study of T cells after yellow fever vaccination. MiXCR, applied by TCRdb to the 5' RACE reads, yields one record per CDR3 protein. Among about 330,000 distinct CDR3 sequences listed, roughly 8.4% were seen once. The specimen comprised PBMCs, sampled about 49 days after the first yellow fever vaccination. The receptor source for this set is a man between 18 and 29 years old who received the YFV17D yellow fever vaccine.

This clonotype has a handful of counts. V is TRBV6-1 and J is TRBJ2-7; D is possibly TRBD1 or TRBD2 (5 bases each). The CDR3 totals 17 residues. V was shortened by 6 bases and J by 0 bases, with 21 bases between the two germline ends. Per the germline V gene, CDR1 is MNHNS and CDR2 is SASEGT. For the CDR3, the DNA is TGTGCCAGCAGCCATGCCTTGGGACCGACGAGCTCCTACGAGCAGTACTTC. Amino acids: CASSHALGPTSSYEQYF.

The V gene is TRBV18, the J gene TRBJ2-2; unclear D gene. There are 16 residues in the CDR3. Germline CDR1 KGHSH, CDR2 LQKENI. V was trimmed by 0 bases and J by 2 bases, leaving 10 bases between them. The CDR3 region is CASSPPSKVNTGELFF. The CDR3 coding sequence is TGTGCCAGCTCACCACCCTCCAAAGTTAACACCGGGGAGCTGTTTTTT.

This clonotype was detected ten times or more. The chain employs TRBV7-9 and TRBJ1-6; TRBD1 matches at 11 bases. CDR3 length: 16 residues. Per germline, CDR1 SEHNR and CDR2 FQNEAQ (reference sequence). The V gene end was trimmed by 3 bases and the J gene end by 9 bases; junction bases not matched to a gene: 7. DNA for the CDR3: TGTGCCAGCAGCTTGGACGCCGGGACAGGGGGTTCACCCCTCCACTTT. Translating it yields CASSLDAGTGGSPLHF.

This clonotype appeared many times. CDR3 nucleotides: TGCGCCAGCAGCTTCCGGAGACAGGGGGCCGGTTCGAACACTGAAGCTTTCTTT. Protein product: CASSFRRQGAGSNTEAFF. The chain is built from TRBV5-1 and TRBJ1-1, with 10 bases matching TRBD1. CDR3 length: 18 amino acids. The trim removed 2 bases at V and 1 base at J, leaving 11 bases unmatched. Germline CDR1 is SGHRS and CDR2 is YFSETQ.

The sample holds a few counts of this clonotype. This sequence joins TRBV20-1 and TRBJ2-5, with D possibly matching TRBD2 (5 bases). The CDR3 totals 13 residues. V gave up 6 bases and J gave up 3 bases, with 14 bases separating them. Germline CDR1 and CDR2: DFQATT and SNEGSKA (reference sequence). CDR3 region: CSAQVRRKETQYF. CDR3 DNA: TGCAGTGCACAAGTGAGGAGGAAAGAGACCCAGTACTTC.

The CDR3: CSAQSGANVLTF. Here the CDR3 DNA reads TGCAGTGCCCAGTCTGGGGCCAACGTCCTGACTTTC. V gene TRBV20-1 combines with J gene TRBJ2-6; D unclear. The V end lost 6 bases, the J end lost 1 base, and 4 bases lay between the germline ends. CDR3 length equals 12 residues. Germline assignment: CDR1 DFQATT and CDR2 SNEGSKA (reference sequence).

This clonotype has a count of ten or more. The V and J genes are TRBV29-1 and TRBJ2-1; TRBD2 is a possible D gene (7 bases). This CDR3 is built from 19 residues. Trimming pared 5 bases from V and 1 base from J, leaving 27 bases between. CDR1 is SQVTM, CDR2 ANQGSEA, per germline. The CDR3 protein is CSVYPPGGQGRESYNEQFF. The CDR3 DNA sequence: TGCAGCGTTTACCCCCCCGGGGGGCAGGGGAGGGAATCCTACAATGAGCAGTTCTTC.

A few counts support this clonotype. V usage is TRBV3-1 and J usage is TRBJ1-2, with a possible D match to TRBD1 (5 bases). Trimming cost V 4 bases and J 8 bases, with 17 bases left between them. Germline CDR1 reads LGHDT; CDR2 reads YNNKEL (reference sequence). The CDR3 covers 14 residues. Here the CDR3 DNA reads TGTGCCAGCAGCCCCGCGGCTGGGGCGCGGGGCTACACCTTC. Protein sequence: CASSPAAGARGYTF.

This clonotype showed up many times. V gene TRBV5-6 combines with J gene TRBJ2-1; TRBD2 aligns across 11 bases. The CDR3 sequence is 16 residues long. The V segment lost 4 bases and the J segment 0 bases; nucleotides outside the gene matches: 3. Germline V CDR1 and CDR2: SGHDT, YYEEEE. CDR3 sequence (DNA): TGTGCCAGCAGCCTAGGACTAGCGGGCTCCTACAATGAGCAGTTCTTC. This encodes CASSLGLAGSYNEQFF.

This clonotype was observed many times. The chain combines TRBV7-2 with TRBJ1-5, with unresolved D. Germline V gene sequence: CDR1 SGHTA, CDR2 FQGNSA. This CDR3 spans 13 amino acids. V was clipped by 4 bases and J by 4 bases, with 8 bases between them. Written as DNA, the CDR3 is TGTGCCAGCAGCTATACTAATAATCAGCCCCAGCATTTT. As protein: CASSYTNNQPQHF. The whole variable domain, remainder taken from reference TRBV7-2 and TRBJ1-5, is GAGVSQSPSNKVTEKGKDVELRCDPISGHTALYWYRQSLGQGLEFLIYFQGNSAPDKSGLPSDRFSAERTGGSVSTLTIQRTQQEDSAVYLCASSYTNNQPQHFGDGTRLSIL.

The rearrangement joins TRBV9 to TRBJ2-3, with D uncertain. Germline loops: CDR1 SGDLS, CDR2 YYNGEE. This CDR3 contains 16 residues. The V gene lost 0 bases and the J gene lost 0 bases, with 11 bases spanning the gap. CDR3 amino acids: CASSVGASPSTDTQYF. In DNA form, the CDR3 reads TGTGCCAGCAGCGTAGGCGCATCCCCTAGCACAGATACGCAGTATTTT.

The chain recombines TRBV4-2 with TRBJ2-3; D may be TRBD2 (5 bases). The germline gives CDR1 LGHNA, CDR2 YNFKEQ. V lost 2 bases, J lost 11 bases, and 11 bases lay in between. CDR3 size: 12 residues. The CDR3 reads CASSQPMREQYF. CDR3 sequence (DNA): TGTGCCAGCAGCCAACCGATGAGGGAGCAGTATTTT.

This clonotype has only a few counts. The J gene is TRBJ2-7, the V gene TRBV9, with 9 nucleotides matching TRBD2. Germline CDR1 and CDR2: SGDLS and YYNGEE. This CDR3 region has 18 residues. V dropped 4 bases and J dropped 3; count of bases not matched to a gene: 17. The CDR3: CASSPRPPGLAANYEQYV. The CDR3, as DNA: TGTGCCAGCAGCCCCCGCCCCCCGGGACTAGCCGCCAACTACGAGCAGTACGTC.

The V gene is TRBV11-2, the J gene TRBJ1-4; D gene unclear. V lost 5 bases to trimming and J lost 8 bases, with 12 bases between them. CDR1 and CDR2 from the germline V gene are SGHAT and FQNNGV. The CDR3 spans 13 residues. CDR3 sequence reads: CASSVALVEKLFF. The CDR3 DNA reads TGTGCCAGCAGCGTGGCTTTGGTGGAAAAACTGTTTTTT.

This clonotype has only one observation. The chain links TRBV5-1 to TRBJ1-1, with 8 bases that match TRBD1. This CDR3 has 15 residues. Germline CDR1 is SGHRS and CDR2 is YFSETQ. The V gene end was trimmed by 4 bases and the J gene end by 1 base; junction bases not matched to a gene: 6. The CDR3 sequence: CASSTLGQENTEAFF. For the CDR3, the DNA is TGCGCCAGCAGCACCCTGGGACAGGAGAACACTGAAGCTTTCTTT.

V is TRBV20-1 and J is TRBJ2-7; 12 bases agree with TRBD2. The CDR3 contains 12 residues. Looked up from germline, CDR1 is DFQATT and CDR2 is SNEGSKA (reference sequence). As DNA, the CDR3 is TGCAGGGCGACTAGCGGGGGCTACGAGCAGTACTTC. Translation: CRATSGGYEQYF.

The J gene is TRBJ2-7, the V gene TRBV29-1; 9 bases are shared with TRBD1. This CDR3 is built from 13 residues. Germline V CDR1 and CDR2: SQVTM, ANQGSEA. The V segment lost 5 bases and the J segment 4 bases; nucleotides outside the gene matches: 6. The CDR3, as DNA: TGCAGCGTTCCCGGGACAGGGCCTTACGAGCAGTACTTC. Protein: CSVPGTGPYEQYF.

To note about this clonotype: At one end the junction does not follow the germline gene, possibly because of a read error. The chain uses TRBV29-1 and TRBJ2-3; D uncertain. CDR1 is SQVTM, CDR2 ANQGSEA, per germline. The CDR3 is made up of 11 amino acids. CDR3 protein: CSAEELDTQYF. CDR3 nucleotide sequence: TGCAGCGCTGAAGAGTTGGATACGCAGTATTTT.

The chain employs TRBV9 and TRBJ2-5; 7 bases match TRBD1. Germline loops: CDR1 SGDLS, CDR2 YYNGEE. CDR3 length equals 15 residues. V was clipped by 5 bases and J by 1 base; unmatched bases: 8. CDR3 sequence: CASSFRTGPQETQYF. DNA for the CDR3: TGTGCCAGCAGTTTCAGGACAGGACCCCAAGAGACCCAGTACTTC.

V and J are TRBV6-1 and TRBJ2-2, with D tentatively TRBD1 or TRBD2 (5 bases each). Between the trimmed V and J ends, which lost 7 bases and 13 bases, there was a span of 22 bases. From germline, CDR1 is MNHNS and CDR2 SASEGT. The CDR3 has 14 residues. CDR3 amino acids: CASTLINRGGVLFF. In DNA, the CDR3 is TGTGCCAGCACCCTTATAAATCGGGGCGGAGTGCTGTTTTTT.

This clonotype was seen a handful of times. The chain employs TRBV7-3 and TRBJ2-1, with D hard to call. The V and J ends lost 1 base and 9 bases respectively, with 1 base between them. CDR3 size: 10 residues. Germline V gene lookup returns CDR1 SGHTA and CDR2 FQGTGA. For the CDR3, the DNA is TGTGCCAGCAGCTTAAGTGAGCAGTTCTTC. Its protein product is CASSLSEQFF.

The chain recombines TRBV12-3 or TRBV12-4 with TRBJ2-1; a weak D match, TRBD2 (7 bases). CDR3 length equals 17 residues. Trimming removed 6 bases from V and 2 bases from J, with 20 bases in between. This chain's CDR3 is CASSLNAGRGPYNEQFF. The CDR3 coding sequence is TGTGCCAGCAGCCTGAACGCGGGGCGGGGGCCCTACAATGAGCAGTTCTTC.